The clone carrying this T cell receptor beta chain was seen a handful of times. The CDR3 contains 13 residues. The V and J ends lost 0 bases and 9 bases respectively, with 11 bases between them. Per the germline V gene, CDR1 is LGHDT and CDR2 is YNNKEL (reference sequence). As handled by the study authors: Amplification of reference gene primers provided the estimated nucleated cell counts. Clones were read by immunoSEQ multiplex PCR, and TCRdb kept only the in-frame ones, dropping some. The V and J calls and clone size are taken from that table; D and trimming were inferred from the DNA. The data show about 120,000 clones, less than 75% seen once. The data derive from a study of blood T cell repertoires in COVID-19. Overall study: Sites across the United States, Italy and Spain contributed samples from acute and convalescent COVID-19. Nucleic acid was either cDNA or gDNA, and it came from T cells, B-cell-depleted T cells, or PBMCs.

Material for sequencing was peripheral blood. This clonotype was obtained from a human donor with acute or convalescent COVID-19. The donor label of this sample is uncertain. The chain recombines TRBV3-1 (or the pseudogene TRBV3-2) with TRBJ2-5; maybe TRBD1 (6 bases). In DNA form, the CDR3 reads TGTGCCAGCAGCCAAGATAGACAGGTGTCCCAGTACTTC. Translated: CASSQDRQVSQYF.